Here is one TCR beta chain with its context. Using immunoSEQ multiplex PCR, the repertoire was profiled, and TCRdb retains in-frame clones only, with some absent. The table lists 85,000 to 100,000 clones, 60% to 70% of them singletons. With 4 bases removed from V and 9 bases from J, the gap between germline ends came to 20 bases. Per the germline V gene, CDR1 is SGHRS and CDR2 is YFSETQ. The CDR3 consists of 15 residues. This sample is part of a study of shared clonotypes between healthy human individuals. The receptor was isolated from a man aged 30-40 years in good health. The sequencing sample was made of memory CD8+ T cells sorted from blood. This sample's subset: CD45RO+ cells pooled with CCR7-negative TemRA cells. V gene TRBV5-1 combines with J gene TRBJ2-1, with D perhaps TRBD1 (6 bases). The CDR3 DNA is TGCGCCAGCAGCCCAGCACAGGGTGGCTTAGGTGAGCAGTTCTTC. Its translation is CASSPAQGGLGEQFF.